These 17 T cell receptor beta chains were all obtained from the same sample, sequenced in a study of cytomegalovirus exposure and HLA in healthy donors. The PCR contained 60 Vbeta and 13 Jbeta primers. Clones were read by immunoSEQ multiplex PCR, and TCRdb kept only the in-frame ones, dropping some. The top ten hold over 5% of the sample, which has tens of thousands of clones, roughly 63% seen once. The sample was PBMCs. These receptors all come from a boy younger than 18 in good health and CMV-seropositive.

A remark on this clone: At one of its ends the junction is not consistent with the germline gene, which may arise from a read error. The V call is TRBV30, the J call TRBJ1-2, with D uncertain. The CDR3 is 15 residues long. Germline V gene sequence: CDR1 GTSNPN, CDR2 SVGIG (reference sequence). DNA for the CDR3: TGTGCCTGGAGTGTACGCCGAGGGTTCAACTATGGCTACCCCTTC. Residues: CAWSVRRGFNYGYPF.

This clone was observed a handful of times. The gene calls are TRBV7-3 and TRBJ2-7; D uncertain. Germline CDR1 and CDR2: SGHTA and FQGTGA. The CDR3 runs to 13 residues. V lost 5 bases and J lost 5, with 13 bases in between. The CDR3 protein is CASSRGGGDEQYF. For the CDR3, the DNA is TGTGCCAGCAGCCGAGGTGGCGGCGACGAGCAGTACTTC. The full variable domain, with the rest looked up from reference TRBV7-3 and TRBJ2-7, is GAGVSQTPSNKVTEKGKYVELRCDPISGHTALYWYRQSLGQGPEFLIYFQGTGAADDSGLPNDRFFAVRPEGSVSTLKIQRTERGDSAVYLCASSRGGGDEQYFGPGTRLTVT.

This clone occurred a few times. This rearrangement joins TRBV10-3 to TRBJ1-1; a weak D match, TRBD1 (5 bases). This CDR3 has 10 residues. V was trimmed by 11 bases and J by 7 bases, leaving 11 bases between them. Per germline, CDR1 ENHRY and CDR2 SYGVKD. DNA of the CDR3: TGTGCCGCCGGACATCTTGAAGCTTTCTTT. Translation gives CAAGHLEAFF.

This sequence joins TRBV23-1 and TRBJ2-1; a weak D match, TRBD1 (5 bases). TRBV23-1 qualifies as an ORF whose function is uncertain. Trimming removed 11 bases at V and 2 bases at J, with 10 bases between. The CDR3 contains 12 residues. CDR3 DNA: TGCGCCCACAGGAATGCCTACAATGAGCAGTTCTTC. Translation: CAHRNAYNEQFF.

This chain joins TRBV19 and TRBJ1-1, with D possibly being TRBD1 (6 bases). The germline V gene encodes CDR1 LNHDA and CDR2 SQIVND (reference sequence). V was trimmed by 8 bases and J by 6 bases, leaving 13 bases between them. The length of the CDR3 is 12 residues. CDR3 protein: CASRGGAAEAFF. The CDR3, as DNA: TGTGCCAGTCGTGGGGGCGCGGCTGAAGCTTTCTTT.

The chain carries TRBV2 and TRBJ1-5; possibly TRBD1 for D (5 bases). Trimming took off 8 bases at V and 6 bases at J, with 14 bases between the two ends. The CDR3 contains 13 residues. Germline V CDR1 and CDR2: SNHLY, FYNNEI. The CDR3 spells CASDYGGFQPQHF. CDR3 coding DNA: TGTGCCAGCGACTACGGGGGATTTCAGCCCCAGCATTTT.

CDR3 sequence reads: CASSLIQGASTEAFF. CDR3 nucleotides: TGCGCCAGCAGCTTAATACAGGGGGCGAGTACTGAAGCTTTCTTT. The chain has TRBV5-1 and TRBJ1-1, with 9 bases identical to TRBD1. The germline V gene encodes CDR1 SGHRS and CDR2 YFSETQ. The CDR3 is made up of 15 amino acids. V lost 2 bases, J lost 5 bases, and 7 bases stayed unmatched.

CDR3 coding DNA: TGTGCCAGCAGTGATTCGAGGGAGGGCTCCTACGAGCAGTACTTC. Its protein product is CASSDSREGSYEQYF. The V and J genes are TRBV25-1 and TRBJ2-7; 7 bases are shared with TRBD2. The CDR3 covers 15 residues. The V gene end was trimmed by 3 bases and the J gene end by 0 bases; junction bases not matched to a gene: 5. The V gene's germline CDR1 is MGHDK and CDR2 SYGVNS.

This chain connects TRBV6-6 to TRBJ2-1; D is unclear. The CDR3 covers 14 residues. The germline gives CDR1 MNHNY, CDR2 SVGAGI (reference sequence). The V gene lost 6 bases and the J gene lost 7 bases, with 16 bases spanning the gap. In DNA, the CDR3 is TGTGCCAGCAGCCCTCCGGCCTTGACTAATGAGCAGTTCTTC. It is translated as CASSPPALTNEQFF.

The CDR3 loop reads CASSLLRGRQPQHF. Written as DNA, the CDR3 is TGTGCCAGCAGCTTGTTGAGGGGGCGTCAGCCCCAGCATTTT. The rearrangement uses TRBV5-6 and TRBJ1-5, with 7 bases that match TRBD1. CDR3 size: 14 residues. Germline V CDR1 and CDR2: SGHDT, YYEEEE. Trimming at V came to 1 base and at J to 6 bases, leaving 4 bases not matched to a gene.

This sequence joins TRBV12-5 and TRBJ2-5; D is possibly TRBD2 (6 bases). V dropped 11 bases and J dropped 4 bases, with 20 bases sitting between them. The CDR3 has 14 residues. Germline CDR1 LGHNT, CDR2 FRNRAP. DNA of the CDR3: TGTGCTTGTAGTCCCGGGGCCGGGGGAGAGACCCAGTACTTC. This encodes CACSPGAGGETQYF. The variable domain in full, completed from reference TRBV12-5 and TRBJ2-5, reads DARVTQTPRHKVTEMGQEVTMRCQPILGHNTVFWYRQTMMQGLELLAYFRNRAPLDDSGMPKDRFSAEMPDATLATLKIQPSEPRDSAVYFCACSPGAGGETQYFGPGTRLLVL.

DNA for the CDR3: TGTGCCTCTCGAGGCAGGGGACGTAACACTGAAGCTTTCTTT. Protein product: CASRGRGRNTEAFF. The rearrangement joins TRBV30 to TRBJ1-1, with D maybe TRBD1 (6 bases). V lost 7 bases and J lost 2, with 17 bases in between. The V gene's germline CDR1 is GTSNPN and CDR2 SVGIG (reference sequence). The CDR3 spans 14 residues.

This clone was picked up a small number of times. Here the CDR3 DNA reads TGTGCCAGCAGCTTAGGGTCTAGTGAGCTTGACGAGCAGTACTTC. Its protein is CASSLGSSELDEQYF. The chain carries TRBV7-2 and TRBJ2-7; D is unresolved. CDR1 and CDR2 from the germline V gene are SGHTA and FQGNSA. There are 15 residues in the CDR3. Trimming left V 1 base short and J 5 bases short, with 15 bases between.

The chain couples TRBV5-6 to TRBJ2-3; TRBD1 agrees at 9 bases. This CDR3 comprises 15 residues. The trim removed 4 bases at V and 3 bases at J, leaving 6 bases unmatched. Germline CDR1 is SGHDT and CDR2 is YYEEEE. The CDR3 DNA follows: TGTGCCAGCAGCCGGACAGGGGTTCGTACAGATACGCAGTATTTT. Translation gives CASSRTGVRTDTQYF.

This clone was recorded a few times. The CDR3 region has the DNA TGTGCCAGTCGGGTAGCGGGGGGTTCCTACAATGAGCAGTTCTTC. Its protein is CASRVAGGSYNEQFF. This chain joins TRBV28 and TRBJ2-1; TRBD2 aligns across 10 bases. The CDR3 loop spans 15 amino acids. Germline values: CDR1 MDHEN, CDR2 SYDVKM. Losses at the gene ends were 9 bases for V and 1 base for J; bases not matched to a gene: 6.

The chain combines TRBV9 with TRBJ2-2, with 8 bases aligning to TRBD2. J gave up 3 bases and V 5 bases, and 6 bases lay outside the gene matches. Germline CDR1 reads SGDLS; CDR2 reads YYNGEE. CDR3 length equals 15 residues. The CDR3 bases are TGTGCCAGCAGGGGAGCGGGAGATGACACCGGGGAGCTGTTTTTT. Protein sequence: CASRGAGDDTGELFF.

J is TRBJ2-7 and V is TRBV27, with D perhaps matching TRBD1 (6 bases). V was trimmed by 5 bases and J by 5 bases, leaving 13 bases between them. CDR1 is MNHEY and CDR2 is SMNVEV in the germline V gene (reference sequence). The CDR3 is 13 residues long. In DNA, the CDR3 is TGTGCCAGCAGTCCTTGGACAGTACACGAGCAGTACTTC. This encodes CASSPWTVHEQYF.